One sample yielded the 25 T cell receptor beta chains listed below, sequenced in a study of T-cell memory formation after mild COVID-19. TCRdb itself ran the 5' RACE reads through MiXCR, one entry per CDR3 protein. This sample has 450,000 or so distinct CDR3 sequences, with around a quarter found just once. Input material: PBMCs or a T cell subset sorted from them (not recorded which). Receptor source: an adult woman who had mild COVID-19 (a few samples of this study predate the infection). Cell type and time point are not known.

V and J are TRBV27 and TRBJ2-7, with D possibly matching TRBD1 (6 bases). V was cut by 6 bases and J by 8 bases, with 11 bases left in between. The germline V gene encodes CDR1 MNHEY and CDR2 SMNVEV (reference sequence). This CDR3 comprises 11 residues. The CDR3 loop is CASRDSLKQYF. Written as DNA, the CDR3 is TGTGCCAGCAGGGACAGTTTGAAGCAGTACTTC.

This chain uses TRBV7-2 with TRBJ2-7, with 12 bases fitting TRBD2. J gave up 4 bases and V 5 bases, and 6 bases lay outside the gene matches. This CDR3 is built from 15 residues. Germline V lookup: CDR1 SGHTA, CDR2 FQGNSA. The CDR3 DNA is TGTGCCAGCAGCCTAGGACTAGCGGGAAGGTACGAGCAGTACTTC. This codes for CASSLGLAGRYEQYF.

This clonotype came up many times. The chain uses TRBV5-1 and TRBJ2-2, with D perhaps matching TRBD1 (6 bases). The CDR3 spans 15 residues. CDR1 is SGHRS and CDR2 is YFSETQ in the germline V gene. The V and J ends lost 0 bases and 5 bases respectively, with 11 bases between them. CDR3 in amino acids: CASSLAGDGTGELFF. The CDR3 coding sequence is TGCGCCAGCAGCTTGGCAGGGGACGGAACCGGGGAGCTGTTTTTT.

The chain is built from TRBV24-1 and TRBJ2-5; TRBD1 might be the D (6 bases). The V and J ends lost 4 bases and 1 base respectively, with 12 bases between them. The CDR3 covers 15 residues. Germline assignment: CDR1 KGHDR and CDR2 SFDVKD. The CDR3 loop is CATSEAGQSQETQYF. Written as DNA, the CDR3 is TGTGCCACCAGTGAGGCCGGACAGAGCCAAGAGACCCAGTACTTC.

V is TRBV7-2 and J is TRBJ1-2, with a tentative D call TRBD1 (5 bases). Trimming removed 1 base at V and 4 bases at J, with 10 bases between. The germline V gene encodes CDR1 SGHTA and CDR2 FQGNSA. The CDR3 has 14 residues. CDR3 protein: CASSLGGTGYGYTF. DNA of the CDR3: TGTGCCAGCAGCTTAGGAGGGACGGGCTATGGCTACACCTTC.

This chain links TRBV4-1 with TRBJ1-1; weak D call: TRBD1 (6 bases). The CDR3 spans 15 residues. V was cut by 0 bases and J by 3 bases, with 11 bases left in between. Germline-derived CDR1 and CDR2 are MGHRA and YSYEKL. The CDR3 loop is CASSQDRAGDTEAFF. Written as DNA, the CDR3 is TGCGCCAGCAGCCAAGATCGTGCAGGGGACACTGAAGCTTTCTTT.

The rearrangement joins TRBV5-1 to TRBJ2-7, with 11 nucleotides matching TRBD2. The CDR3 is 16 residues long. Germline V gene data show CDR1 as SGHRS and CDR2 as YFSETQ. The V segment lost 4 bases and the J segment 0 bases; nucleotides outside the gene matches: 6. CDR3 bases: TGCGCCAGCAGCCCGGGACTAGCGGAGCCCTCCTACGAGCAGTACTTC. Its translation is CASSPGLAEPSYEQYF.

CDR3 DNA: TGTGCCAGCAGCTCACGGACTTCCTCGGGGACTGGGGCCAACGTCCTGACTTTC. Its protein product is CASSSRTSSGTGANVLTF. The J gene is TRBJ2-6, the V gene TRBV7-2, with D perhaps matching TRBD2 (5 bases). This CDR3 comprises 18 residues. Per germline, CDR1 SGHTA and CDR2 FQGNSA. V gave up 4 bases and J gave up 2 bases, with 18 bases separating them.

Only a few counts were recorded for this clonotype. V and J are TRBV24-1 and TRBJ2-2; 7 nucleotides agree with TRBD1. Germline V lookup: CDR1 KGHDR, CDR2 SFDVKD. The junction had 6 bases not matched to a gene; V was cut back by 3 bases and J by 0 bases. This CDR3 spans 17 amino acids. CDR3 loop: CATSDPNRGTNTGELFF. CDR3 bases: TGTGCCACCAGTGATCCGAACAGGGGCACGAACACCGGGGAGCTGTTTTTT.

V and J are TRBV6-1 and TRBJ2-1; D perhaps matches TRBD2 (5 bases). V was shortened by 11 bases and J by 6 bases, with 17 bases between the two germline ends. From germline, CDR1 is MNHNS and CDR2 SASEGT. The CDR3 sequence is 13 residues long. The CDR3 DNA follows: TGTGCCGGAAGACGGGCGGCGGGCAATGAGCAGTTCTTC. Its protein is CAGRRAAGNEQFF.

The CDR3 region has the DNA TGTGCCAGCAGCCAAGCTTTGGTGGACAGGGACTACGAGCAGTACTTC. The encoded protein is CASSQALVDRDYEQYF. J is TRBJ2-7 and V is TRBV3-1, with 8 bases that match TRBD1. In germline, CDR1 is LGHDT, CDR2 YNNKEL (reference sequence). The length of the CDR3 is 16 residues. J lost 3 bases, V lost 1 base, and 8 bases had no gene match.

The CDR3 DNA reads TGTGCCATCAGTGAAACCGGGGAACCAAAAGAGACCCAGTACTTC. This encodes CAISETGEPKETQYF. J is TRBJ2-5 and V is TRBV10-3; D is perhaps TRBD2 (5 bases). Per germline, CDR1 ENHRY and CDR2 SYGVKD. The CDR3 extends over 15 amino acids. The V end was cut by 3 bases, the J end by 3 bases, with 14 bases between.

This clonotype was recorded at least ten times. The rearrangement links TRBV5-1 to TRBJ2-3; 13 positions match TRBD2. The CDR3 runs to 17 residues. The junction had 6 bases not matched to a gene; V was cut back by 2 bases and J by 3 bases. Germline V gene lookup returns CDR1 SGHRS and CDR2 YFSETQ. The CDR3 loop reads CASSFTTSGGATDTQYF. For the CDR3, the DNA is TGCGCCAGCAGCTTCACCACTAGCGGGGGGGCGACAGATACGCAGTATTTT. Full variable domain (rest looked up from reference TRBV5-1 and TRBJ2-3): KAGVTQTPRYLIKTRGQQVTLSCSPISGHRSVSWYQQTPGQGLQFLFEYFSETQRNKGNFPGRFSGRQFSNSRSEMNVSTLELGDSALYLCASSFTTSGGATDTQYFGPGTRLTVL.

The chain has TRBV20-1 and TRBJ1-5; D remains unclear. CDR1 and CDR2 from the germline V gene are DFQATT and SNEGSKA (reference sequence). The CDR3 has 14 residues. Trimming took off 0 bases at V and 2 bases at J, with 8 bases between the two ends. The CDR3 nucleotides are TGCAGTGCTAGAGATCCACTGGGCAATCAGCCCCAGCATTTT. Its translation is CSARDPLGNQPQHF.

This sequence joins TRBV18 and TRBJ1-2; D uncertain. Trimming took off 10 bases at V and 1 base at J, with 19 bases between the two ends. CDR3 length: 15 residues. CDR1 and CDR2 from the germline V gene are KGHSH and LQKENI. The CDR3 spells CANLGAGGDNYGYTF. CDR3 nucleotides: TGTGCCAACTTGGGAGCCGGCGGGGATAACTATGGCTACACCTTC.

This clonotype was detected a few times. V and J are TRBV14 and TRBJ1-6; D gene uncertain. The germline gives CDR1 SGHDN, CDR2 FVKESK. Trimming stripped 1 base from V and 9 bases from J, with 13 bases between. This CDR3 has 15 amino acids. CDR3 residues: CASSQAPPPGSPLHF. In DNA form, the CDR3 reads TGTGCCAGCAGCCAAGCCCCCCCGCCTGGTTCACCCCTCCACTTT.

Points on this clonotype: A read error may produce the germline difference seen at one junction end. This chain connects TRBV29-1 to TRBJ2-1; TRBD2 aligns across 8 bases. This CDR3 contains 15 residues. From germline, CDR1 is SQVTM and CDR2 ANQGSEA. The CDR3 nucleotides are TGCAGGGTTGCCGGCCTAGCGGGCTCCTACAATGAGCAGTTCTTC. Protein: CRVAGLAGSYNEQFF.

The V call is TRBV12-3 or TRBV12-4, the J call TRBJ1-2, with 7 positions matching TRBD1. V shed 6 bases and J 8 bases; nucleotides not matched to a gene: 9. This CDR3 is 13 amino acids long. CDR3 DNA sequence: TGTGCCAGCAGGCTACAGGGGAGGAAGGGCTACACCTTC. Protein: CASRLQGRKGYTF.

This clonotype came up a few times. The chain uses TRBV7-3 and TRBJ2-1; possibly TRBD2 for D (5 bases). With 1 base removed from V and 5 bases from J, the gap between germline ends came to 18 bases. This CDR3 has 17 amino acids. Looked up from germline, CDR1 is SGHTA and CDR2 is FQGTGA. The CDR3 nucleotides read TGTGCCAGCAGCTTAATGGGCGGGCCGGTACCTAACAATGAGCAGTTCTTC. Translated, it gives CASSLMGGPVPNNEQFF.

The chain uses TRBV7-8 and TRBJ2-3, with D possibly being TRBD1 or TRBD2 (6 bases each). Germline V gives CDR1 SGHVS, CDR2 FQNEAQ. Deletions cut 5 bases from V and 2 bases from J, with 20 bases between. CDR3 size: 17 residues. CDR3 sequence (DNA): TGTGCCAGCAGCCCTAACATCGGGGGCCTGTTCACAGATACGCAGTATTTT. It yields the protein CASSPNIGGLFTDTQYF.

This CDR3 reads CASRGPSYNSPLHF. CDR3 nucleotide sequence: TGTGCCAGCAGGGGACCTTCTTATAATTCACCCCTCCACTTT. The genes are TRBV12-3 or TRBV12-4 and TRBJ1-6; D might be TRBD1 (5 bases). The CDR3 loop spans 14 amino acids. Trimming shortened V by 6 bases and J by 4 bases, and 10 bases separated the two germline ends.

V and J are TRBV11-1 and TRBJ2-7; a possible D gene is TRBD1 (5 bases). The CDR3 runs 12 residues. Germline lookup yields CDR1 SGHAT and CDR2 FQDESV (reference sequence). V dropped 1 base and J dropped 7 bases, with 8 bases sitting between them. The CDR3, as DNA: TGTGCCAGCAGCTTAGAAGGGGTTGAGCAGTACTTC. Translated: CASSLEGVEQYF.

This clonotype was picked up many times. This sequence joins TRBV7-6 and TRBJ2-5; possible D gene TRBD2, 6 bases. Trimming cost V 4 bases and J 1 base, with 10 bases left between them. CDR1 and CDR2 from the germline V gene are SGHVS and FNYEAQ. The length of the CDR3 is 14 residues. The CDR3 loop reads CASSSRDFQETQYF. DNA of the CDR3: TGTGCCAGCAGCTCTCGGGACTTCCAAGAGACCCAGTACTTC.

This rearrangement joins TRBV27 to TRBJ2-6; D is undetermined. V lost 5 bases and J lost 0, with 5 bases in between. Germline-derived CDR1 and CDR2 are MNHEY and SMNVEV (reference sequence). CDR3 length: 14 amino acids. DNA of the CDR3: TGTGCCAGCAGTCTCTACTCTGGGGCCAACGTCCTGACTTTC. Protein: CASSLYSGANVLTF.

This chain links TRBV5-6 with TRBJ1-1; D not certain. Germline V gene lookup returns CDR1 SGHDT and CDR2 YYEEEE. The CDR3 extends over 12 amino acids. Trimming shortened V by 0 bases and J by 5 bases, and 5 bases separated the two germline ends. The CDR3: CASSLAVTEAFF. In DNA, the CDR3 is TGTGCCAGCAGCTTGGCAGTGACTGAAGCTTTCTTT.